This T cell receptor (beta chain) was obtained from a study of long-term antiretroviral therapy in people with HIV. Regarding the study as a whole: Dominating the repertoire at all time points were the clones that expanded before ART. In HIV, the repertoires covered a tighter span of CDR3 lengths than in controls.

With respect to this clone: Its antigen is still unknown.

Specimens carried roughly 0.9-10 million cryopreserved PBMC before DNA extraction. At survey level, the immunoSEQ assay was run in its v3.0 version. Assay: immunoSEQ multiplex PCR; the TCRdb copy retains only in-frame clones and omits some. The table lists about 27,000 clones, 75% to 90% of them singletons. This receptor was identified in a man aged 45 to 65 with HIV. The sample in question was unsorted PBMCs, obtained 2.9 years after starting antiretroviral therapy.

CDR3: CASSGDTNEQFF. DNA for the CDR3: TGTGCCAGCAGCGGGGACACCAATGAGCAGTTCTTC. The chain recombines TRBV9 with TRBJ2-1, with D possibly matching TRBD1 (6 bases). The CDR3 spans 12 residues. Trimming removed 3 bases at V and 6 bases at J, with 7 bases between. CDR1 and CDR2 (germline): SGDLS, YYNGEE.